The 22 T cell receptor beta chains presented below share a single source sample, sequenced in a study of a mutant IDH1 vaccine in newly diagnosed glioma. As for time point: week 5, during vaccination. Doses of 300 ug of mutant IDH1 20-mer peptide were given with topical imiquimod. Measured with immunoSEQ multiplex PCR; TCRdb has only the in-frame clones, and not every one. The sample holds just under 80,000 clones, over 75% seen once. Antigens of these TCRs are unknown. This sample comprised PBMCs, obtained from a glioma patient whose treatment included an IDH1 peptide vaccine. These receptor sequences come from a woman aged 50 to 65 with glioma.

The chain has TRBV7-6 and TRBJ2-5, with D perhaps assigned TRBD1 or TRBD2 (5 bases each). This CDR3 region has 13 residues. Germline lookup yields CDR1 SGHVS and CDR2 FNYEAQ. Between the trimmed V and J ends, which lost 4 bases and 7 bases, there was a span of 13 bases. Written as DNA, the CDR3 is TGTGCCAGCAGCTCTTTGGGGGAAGGGACCCAGTACTTC. Translated: CASSSLGEGTQYF.

The V and J genes are TRBV2 and TRBJ2-5, with a weak D call TRBD1 (6 bases). Germline lookup yields CDR1 SNHLY and CDR2 FYNNEI. Trimming took off 5 bases at V and 2 bases at J, with 9 bases between the two ends. The CDR3 is 13 amino acids. The CDR3 region has the DNA TGTGCCAGCAGTACAGGGTTACAAGAGACCCAGTACTTC. This codes for CASSTGLQETQYF.

CDR3 region: CASSPQRDWTDTQYF. In DNA, the CDR3 is TGTGCCAGCAGTCCCCAGCGGGATTGGACAGATACGCAGTATTTT. The genes are TRBV27 and TRBJ2-3, with 7 bases lining up with TRBD2. Germline values: CDR1 MNHEY, CDR2 SMNVEV (reference sequence). Unmatched junction bases numbered 8, after V lost 5 bases and J lost 3 bases. The CDR3 has 15 amino acids.

CDR3 sequence (DNA): TGTGCCAGCAGTTTAACCTCGACAGGCAGGTCGCCCCAGCATTTT. Its protein is CASSLTSTGRSPQHF. This chain connects TRBV28 to TRBJ1-5; tentative D call: TRBD1 (6 bases). The CDR3 spans 15 residues. Germline CDR1 reads MDHEN; CDR2 reads SYDVKM. Trimming stripped 2 bases from V and 9 bases from J, with 17 bases between.

This chain joins TRBV9 and TRBJ2-6, with D unclear. CDR3 size: 15 residues. Per the germline V gene, CDR1 is SGDLS and CDR2 is YYNGEE. V was clipped by 2 bases and J by 0 bases, with 6 bases between them. The CDR3 nucleotides are TGTGCCAGCAGCGTTACACGCTCTGGGGCCAACGTCCTGACTTTC. This encodes CASSVTRSGANVLTF.

The J gene is TRBJ1-2, the V gene TRBV9; no reliable D call. This CDR3 has 13 amino acids. The germline V gene encodes CDR1 SGDLS and CDR2 YYNGEE. The V end was cut by 0 bases, the J end by 4 bases, with 7 bases between. This CDR3 reads CASSVAQSYGYTF. The DNA of the CDR3 is TGTGCCAGCAGCGTAGCACAGAGCTATGGCTACACCTTC.

This clone was seen only a few times. The chain joins TRBV7-9 to TRBJ1-5; no reliable D call. The CDR3 runs to 15 residues. CDR1 SEHNR and CDR2 FQNEAQ come from the germline V gene (reference sequence). V lost 0 bases and J 5 bases, leaving 11 bases between the germline ends. The CDR3 DNA reads TGTGCCAGCAGCTTAGCGCGGGGAACTTATCAGCCCCAGCATTTT. Translated: CASSLARGTYQPQHF.

The rearrangement links TRBV6-5 to TRBJ2-1, with a possible D match to TRBD2 (6 bases). CDR1 is MNHEY, CDR2 SVGAGI, per germline. The CDR3 covers 11 residues. The germline V and J ends were trimmed by 4 bases and 13 bases, with 11 bases remaining between them. This CDR3 reads CASSLGTSQFF. The CDR3 DNA sequence: TGTGCCAGCAGTTTGGGGACTTCTCAGTTCTTC.

This clone was seen a single time. V gene TRBV21-1 combines with J gene TRBJ2-5; the table's D call, TRBD2, has no DNA check behind it. TRBV21-1 is annotated as a pseudogene. CDR3 length equals 13 residues. CDR3 residues: CASRRTAVETQYF. Written as DNA, the CDR3 is TGTGCCAGCAGACGGACTGCAGTGGAGACCCAGTACTTC.

The chain combines TRBV2 with TRBJ2-3; D may be TRBD1 (5 bases). The CDR3 covers 15 residues. V lost 2 bases, J lost 2 bases, and 11 bases lay in between. Germline CDR1 is SNHLY and CDR2 is FYNNEI. The CDR3 spells CASSEWGGPTDTQYF. Here the CDR3 DNA reads TGTGCCAGCAGTGAATGGGGCGGCCCCACAGATACGCAGTATTTT.

The V call is TRBV30, the J call TRBJ2-2; no clear D gene. V gave up 0 bases and J gave up 1 base, with 9 bases separating them. The CDR3 is made up of 15 amino acids. CDR1 and CDR2 from the germline V gene are GTSNPN and SVGIG (reference sequence). CDR3 nucleotide sequence: TGTGCCTGGAGTGTTGGGTATTTGAACACCGGGGAGCTGTTTTTT. Amino acids: CAWSVGYLNTGELFF.

In regard to this clone: Other DNA sequences in this specimen translate into the identical CDR3. The chain recombines TRBV10-1 with TRBJ2-5; D remains unclear. Trimming removed 2 bases from V and 0 bases from J, with 4 bases in between. Germline V gives CDR1 WNHNN, CDR2 SYGVQD (reference sequence). The CDR3 contains 13 residues. The CDR3 coding sequence is TGCGCCAGCAGTGAGGGGCACCAAGAGACCCAGTACTTC. Its protein product is CASSEGHQETQYF.

The chain joins TRBV12-5 to TRBJ2-5, with a tentative D call TRBD2 (6 bases). V lost 6 bases, J lost 7 bases, and 12 bases lay in between. CDR1 and CDR2 from the germline V gene are LGHNT and FRNRAP. The CDR3 has 12 residues. CDR3 nucleotides: TGTGCTAGTGGCCCACTGGGGGGGACCCAGTACTTC. It codes for CASGPLGGTQYF.

The chain carries TRBV27 and TRBJ1-2; 10 nucleotides align to TRBD1. CDR3 size: 16 residues. V lost 3 bases to trimming and J lost 7 bases; unmatched junction nucleotides: 11. Germline loops: CDR1 MNHEY, CDR2 SMNVEV (reference sequence). In DNA form, the CDR3 reads TGTGCCAGCAGTTTTGTCCGGGACAGGGGTGCGGGTGGCTACACCTTC. This encodes CASSFVRDRGAGGYTF.

The chain combines TRBV5-4 with TRBJ2-3; D possibly corresponds to TRBD1 (6 bases). V was clipped by 4 bases and J by 1 base, with 16 bases between them. The V gene's germline CDR1 is SGHNT and CDR2 YYREEE (reference sequence). This CDR3 spans 16 amino acids. In nucleotides, the CDR3 is TGTGCCAGCAGCCACGGTGGGGCAGGGGGCACAGATACGCAGTATTTT. This encodes CASSHGGAGGTDTQYF.

V usage is TRBV10-2 and J usage is TRBJ2-2, with D maybe TRBD2 (6 bases). Germline V lookup: CDR1 WSHSY, CDR2 SAAADI. V lost 6 bases, J lost 0 bases, and 17 bases lay in between. The CDR3 is 17 residues long. The CDR3 nucleotides are TGCGCCAGCAGCTTCCCGGTAGGCGGGGCGAACACCGGGGAGCTGTTTTTT. It yields the protein CASSFPVGGANTGELFF.

The gene calls are TRBV29-1 and TRBJ1-1, with 8 bases that match TRBD1. The CDR3 extends over 13 amino acids. Germline V gene sequence: CDR1 SQVTM, CDR2 ANQGSEA. V was pared by 4 bases and J by 4 bases, with 5 bases of the junction left unmatched. DNA for the CDR3: TGCAGCGTTGTTGGACAGGGACGCACTGAAGCTTTCTTT. Translated: CSVVGQGRTEAFF. The variable domain in full, completed from reference TRBV29-1 and TRBJ1-1, reads SAVISQKPSRDICQRGTSLTIQCQVDSQVTMMFWYRQQPGQSLTLIATANQGSEATYESGFVIDKFPISRPNLTFSTLTVSNMSPEDSSIYLCSVVGQGRTEAFFGQGTRLTVV.

The chain uses TRBV7-2 and TRBJ2-3, with D possibly TRBD2 on 6 matching bases. The ends were cut back, 5 bases at V and 3 bases at J, with 15 bases in the middle. Germline CDR1 reads SGHTA; CDR2 reads FQGNSA. There are 15 residues in the CDR3. The CDR3 is CASSTALRETDTQYF. CDR3 nucleotides: TGTGCCAGCAGCACAGCGCTACGGGAGACAGATACGCAGTATTTT.

Only one count was recorded for this clone. The sample holds other DNA sequences that translate to the same CDR3. The V call is TRBV19, the J call TRBJ2-4, with D maybe TRBD1 (6 bases). CDR1 is LNHDA, CDR2 SQIVND, per germline (reference sequence). V lost 3 bases to trimming and J lost 0 bases, with 12 bases between them. The length of the CDR3 is 16 residues. DNA for the CDR3: TGTGCCAGTAGTATTGGGCAGGGGCTAGCCAAAAACATTCAGTACTTC. It codes for CASSIGQGLAKNIQYF.

This clone has only a few counts. The chain recombines TRBV7-9 with TRBJ1-1, with 8 bases lining up with TRBD1. CDR1 is SEHNR and CDR2 is FQNEAQ in the germline V gene (reference sequence). The CDR3 totals 15 residues. The V and J ends lost 1 base and 6 bases, in that order; junction bases with no gene match: 7. Here the CDR3 reads CASSLGDRKVAEAFF. CDR3 sequence (DNA): TGTGCCAGCAGCTTAGGGGACAGGAAGGTCGCTGAAGCTTTCTTT.

CDR3 DNA sequence: TGTGCCAGCAGCCAAACGGGACAAGCGATGAACACTGAAGCTTTCTTT. Translating it yields CASSQTGQAMNTEAFF. The chain couples TRBV4-2 to TRBJ1-1, with a tentative D call TRBD1 (6 bases). Germline assignment: CDR1 LGHNA and CDR2 YNFKEQ. The ends were cut back, 2 bases at V and 0 bases at J, with 13 bases in the middle. CDR3 length equals 16 residues.

Only one count was recorded for this clone. The gene calls are TRBV27 and TRBJ1-2; D is ambiguous. Trimming took 3 bases from V and 4 from J, leaving 15 bases between them. The germline V gene encodes CDR1 MNHEY and CDR2 SMNVEV (reference sequence). CDR3 length: 15 amino acids. The CDR3 loop reads CASSLSVDRRYGYTF. CDR3 nucleotide sequence: TGTGCCAGCAGTTTGTCCGTGGACCGCCGCTATGGCTACACCTTC.